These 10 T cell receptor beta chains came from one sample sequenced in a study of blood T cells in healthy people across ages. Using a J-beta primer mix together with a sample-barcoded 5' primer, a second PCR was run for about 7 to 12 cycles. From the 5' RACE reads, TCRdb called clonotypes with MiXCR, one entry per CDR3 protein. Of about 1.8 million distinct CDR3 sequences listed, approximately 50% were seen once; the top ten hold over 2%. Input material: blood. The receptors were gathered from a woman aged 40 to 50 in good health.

The CDR3 DNA sequence: TGTGCCAGCAGCTTACACACCCTAGGAGATTCACCCCTCCACTTT. Translating it yields CASSLHTLGDSPLHF. The rearrangement joins TRBV7-2 to TRBJ1-6; unclear D gene. Germline-derived CDR1 and CDR2 are SGHTA and FQGNSA. The length of the CDR3 is 15 residues. Deletions cut 2 bases from V and 8 bases from J, with 13 bases between.

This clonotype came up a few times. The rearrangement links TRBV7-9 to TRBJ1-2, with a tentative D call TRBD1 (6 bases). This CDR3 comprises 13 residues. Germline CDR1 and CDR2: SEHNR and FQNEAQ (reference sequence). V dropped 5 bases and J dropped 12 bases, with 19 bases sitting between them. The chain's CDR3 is CASSHRDLWVDTF. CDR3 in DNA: TGTGCCAGCAGCCACAGGGACCTGTGGGTCGACACCTTC.

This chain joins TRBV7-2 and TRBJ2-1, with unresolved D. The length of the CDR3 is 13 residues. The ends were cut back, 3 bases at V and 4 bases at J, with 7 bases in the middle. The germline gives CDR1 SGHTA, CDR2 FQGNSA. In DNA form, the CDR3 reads TGTGCCAGCAGCTTTCAACGATACAATGAGCAGTTCTTC. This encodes CASSFQRYNEQFF.

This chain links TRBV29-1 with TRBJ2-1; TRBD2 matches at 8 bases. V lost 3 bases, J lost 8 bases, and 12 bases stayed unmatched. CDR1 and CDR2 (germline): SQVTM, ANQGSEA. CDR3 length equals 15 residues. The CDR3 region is CSVEYPSGGRYEQFF. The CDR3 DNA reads TGCAGCGTTGAGTATCCAAGCGGGGGACGATATGAGCAGTTCTTC.

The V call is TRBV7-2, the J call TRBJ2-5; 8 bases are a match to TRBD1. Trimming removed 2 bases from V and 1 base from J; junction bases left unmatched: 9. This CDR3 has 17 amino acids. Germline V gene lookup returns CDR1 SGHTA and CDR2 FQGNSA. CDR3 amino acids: CASSLIGTGRSQETQYF. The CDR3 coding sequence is TGTGCCAGCAGCTTAATCGGGACAGGCAGAAGCCAAGAGACCCAGTACTTC.

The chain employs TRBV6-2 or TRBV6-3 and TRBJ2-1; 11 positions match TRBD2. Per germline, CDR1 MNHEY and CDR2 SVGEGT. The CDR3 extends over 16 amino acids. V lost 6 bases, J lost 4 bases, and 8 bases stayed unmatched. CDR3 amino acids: CASRPPTSGVYNEQFF. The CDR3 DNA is TGTGCCAGCAGACCCCCGACTAGCGGGGTTTACAATGAGCAGTTCTTC.

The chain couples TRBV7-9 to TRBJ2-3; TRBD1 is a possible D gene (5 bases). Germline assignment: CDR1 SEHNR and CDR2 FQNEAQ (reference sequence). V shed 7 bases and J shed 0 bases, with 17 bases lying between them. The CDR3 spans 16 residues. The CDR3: CASKNQWGTSTDTQYF. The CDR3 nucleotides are TGTGCCAGCAAGAATCAGTGGGGCACCAGCACAGATACGCAGTATTTT.

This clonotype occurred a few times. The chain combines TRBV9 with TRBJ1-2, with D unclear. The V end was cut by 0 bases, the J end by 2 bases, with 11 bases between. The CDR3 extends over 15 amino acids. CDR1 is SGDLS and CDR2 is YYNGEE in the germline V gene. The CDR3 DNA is TGTGCCAGCAGCGTAGCTGTAGCGGCAAACTATGGCTACACCTTC. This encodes CASSVAVAANYGYTF.

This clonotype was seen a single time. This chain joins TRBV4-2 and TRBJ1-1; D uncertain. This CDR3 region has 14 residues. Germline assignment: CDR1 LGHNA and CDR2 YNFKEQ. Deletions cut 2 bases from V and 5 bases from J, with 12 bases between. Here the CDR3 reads CASSQRLKGTEAFF. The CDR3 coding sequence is TGTGCCAGCAGCCAAAGACTTAAGGGTACTGAAGCTTTCTTT.

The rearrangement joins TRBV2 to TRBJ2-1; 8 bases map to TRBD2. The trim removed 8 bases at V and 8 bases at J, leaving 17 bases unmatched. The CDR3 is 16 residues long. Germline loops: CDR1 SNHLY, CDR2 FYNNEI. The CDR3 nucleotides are TGTGCCAGCTCCGGGGTACTAGCGGAGAGTACTTATGAGCAGTTCTTC. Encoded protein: CASSGVLAESTYEQFF.